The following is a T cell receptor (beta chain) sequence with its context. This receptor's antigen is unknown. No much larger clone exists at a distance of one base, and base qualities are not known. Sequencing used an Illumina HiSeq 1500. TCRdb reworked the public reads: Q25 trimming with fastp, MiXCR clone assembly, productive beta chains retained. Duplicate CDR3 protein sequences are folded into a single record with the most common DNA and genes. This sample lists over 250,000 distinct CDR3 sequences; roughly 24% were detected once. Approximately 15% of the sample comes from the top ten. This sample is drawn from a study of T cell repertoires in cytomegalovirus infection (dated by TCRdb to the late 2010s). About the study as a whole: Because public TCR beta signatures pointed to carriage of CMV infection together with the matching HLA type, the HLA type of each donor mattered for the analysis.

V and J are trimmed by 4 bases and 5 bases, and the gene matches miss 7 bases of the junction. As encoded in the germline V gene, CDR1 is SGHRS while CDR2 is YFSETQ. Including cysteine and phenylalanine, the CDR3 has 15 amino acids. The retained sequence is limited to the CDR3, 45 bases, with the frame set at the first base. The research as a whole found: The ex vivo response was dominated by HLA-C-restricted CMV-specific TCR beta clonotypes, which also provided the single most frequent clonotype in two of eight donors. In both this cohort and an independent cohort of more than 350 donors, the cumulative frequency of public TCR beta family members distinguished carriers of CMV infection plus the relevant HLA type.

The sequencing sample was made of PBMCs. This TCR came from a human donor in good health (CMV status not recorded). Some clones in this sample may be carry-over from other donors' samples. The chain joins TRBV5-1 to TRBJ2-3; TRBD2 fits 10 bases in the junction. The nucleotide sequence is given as TGCGCCAGCAGCGCTAGCGGGAGAAAGGAAGATACGCAGTATTTT. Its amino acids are CASSASGRKEDTQYF. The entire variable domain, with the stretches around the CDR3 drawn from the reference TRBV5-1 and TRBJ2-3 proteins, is KAGVTQTPRYLIKTRGQQVTLSCSPISGHRSVSWYQQTPGQGLQFLFEYFSETQRNKGNFPGRFSGRQFSNSRSEMNVSTLELGDSALYLCASSASGRKEDTQYFGPGTRLTVL.